This T cell receptor beta chain was recovered during a study of cytomegalovirus exposure and HLA in healthy donors (dated by TCRdb to 2016 to 2017). At the level of the whole study: According to a later analysis, the 120 or so validation repertoires were produced on the same platform as the approximately 620 repertoires of the first cohort. The study aimed to test whether signatures of past pathogen exposure could be identified by cataloging public T cell receptors. To predict cytomegalovirus infection status, the study combined high-throughput TCR immunosequencing, statistical association of individual TCRs with disease status, and machine learning. A separate validation cohort of approximately 130 different subjects was used in addition to the approximately 640-subject first cohort. Study-level results and caveats: The study gave a list of under 200 TCR beta chains associated with cytomegalovirus. The classifier was reported to diagnose cytomegalovirus status with high specificity and sensitivity in both the original and validation cohorts. A later analysis lacked HLA typing for the validation cohort, so it scored co-occurrence in that cohort across all 130 or so repertoires. Most TCR sequences were observed very rarely across donors, whereas some public TCRs were present in many individuals. In vitro tests confirmed that a few of the cytomegalovirus-associated TCR beta chains recognize cytomegalovirus antigens. Subsequent analysis determined that TCRs grouped into clusters in the first cohort also showed a tendency toward co-occurrence across the 120 validation repertoires, and 94% of cluster scores exceeded 0. According to the authors, the approach could potentially be generalized to other disease states and immunological phenotypes.

The donors were included in the validation cohort of over a hundred subjects, a group kept apart from the roughly 700-subject first cohort. Preparation of the library involved the immunoSEQ multiplex PCR assay. In the original analysis: A statistical classification framework was built for diagnosing cytomegalovirus status from the catalog of TCR beta chain sequences. TCRdb carries this immuneACCESS record with in-frame sequences only. Its versions omit some clonotypes, under half of them owing to an unresolved V gene in the studies checked, with the rest unexplained. D and trimming were read from the DNA, whereas the V and J calls and clone size are those reported in that table. This sample comprises about 130,000 clones, 85% to 90% of them detected only once. The ten top clones hold 1.4% to 1.5% of the sample. Concerning this clone itself: Its antigen is currently not known. No much larger clone exists at a distance of one base, and base qualities are not known.

The cysteine opens and the phenylalanine closes a CDR3 of 13 amino acids. Solely the CDR3 DNA is kept, with 39 bases framed from the first base. Between the V and J ends, shortened by 6 bases and 1 base respectively, the junction contains 12 bases. From a lookup of the germline V gene, CDR1 and CDR2 are SQVTM and ANQGSEA. Specimen: PBMCs. The chain links TRBV29-1 with TRBJ1-1; a weak D assignment points to TRBD1 (6 bases agree). The source is a man aged 30-40 years in good health and CMV-seronegative. The CDR3 amino acid sequence is: CSVCRGENTEAFF. Read as DNA, the sequence is TGCAGCGTCTGCAGGGGAGAGAACACTGAAGCTTTCTTT.